The rows below give T cell receptor beta chains drawn from one sample of a study of monozygotic twins with cystic fibrosis. TCRdb's copy holds only in-frame clones and misses some; the assay was immunoSEQ multiplex PCR. The sample records 4,000 to 5,500 clones, 95% to 97% being singletons. The sample taken for sequencing was blood. These receptors came from a boy between 2 and 10 years old with cystic fibrosis. CDR3s include the opening cysteine and the closing phenylalanine or tryptophan. A D gene is named only where the DNA matches it firmly. Part of the rows lack a size; the others show once, few, many or a class for expanded clones.

j_call: TRBJ2-3
d_call: TRBD1
clone_size: .
v_call: TRBV29-1
cdr3_nt: TGCAGCGTTGAGGGACAGGGGGGCACAGATACGCAGTATTTT
cdr3_aa: CSVEGQGGTDTQYF

j_call: TRBJ2-7
d_call: .
clone_size: .
v_call: TRBV30
cdr3_nt: TGTGCCTCCCAGACAGTGACTTCCTACGAGCAGTACTTC
cdr3_aa: CASQTVTSYEQYF

j_call: TRBJ1-5
d_call: .
clone_size: .
v_call: TRBV19
cdr3_nt: TGTGCCAGTAGTATGTCTTCGGTGGGCAATCAGCCCCAGCATTTT
cdr3_aa: CASSMSSVGNQPQHF

j_call: TRBJ1-2
d_call: TRBD1
clone_size: .
v_call: TRBV18
cdr3_nt: TGTGCCAGCTCACCAGATCAACAGGGGGGCGGAACCTTC
cdr3_aa: CASSPDQQGGGTF

j_call: TRBJ1-2
d_call: TRBD1
clone_size: .
v_call: TRBV15
cdr3_nt: TGTGCCACCAGCAGAGATAGACAGGGGGGGATCGACACCTTC
cdr3_aa: CATSRDRQGGIDTF

j_call: TRBJ2-1
d_call: TRBD2
clone_size: once
v_call: TRBV9
cdr3_nt: TGTGCCAGCAGCCCTCGTGCGGGAGATCGCTATGAGCAGTTCTTC
cdr3_aa: CASSPRAGDRYEQFF

j_call: TRBJ2-1
d_call: TRBD1
clone_size: .
v_call: TRBV6-6
cdr3_nt: TGTGCCAGCAGTTCACAGGGGGCGTACAATGAGCAGTTCTTC
cdr3_aa: CASSSQGAYNEQFF

j_call: TRBJ1-2
d_call: .
clone_size: .
v_call: TRBV6-1
cdr3_nt: TGTGCCAGCAAACAAAGAGTTCTTGGCTACACCTTC
cdr3_aa: CASKQRVLGYTF

j_call: TRBJ1-1
d_call: .
clone_size: .
v_call: TRBV11-2
cdr3_nt: TGTGCCAGCAAACCCGAGCCAGTTGGTGGAGCTGAAGCTTTCTTT
cdr3_aa: CASKPEPVGGAEAFF

j_call: TRBJ2-5
d_call: TRBD2
clone_size: .
v_call: TRBV6-6
cdr3_nt: TGTGCCAGCAGATTCGGACTAGCGGGGGAGGAGACCCAGTACTTC
cdr3_aa: CASRFGLAGEETQYF

j_call: TRBJ2-1
d_call: TRBD2
clone_size: .
v_call: TRBV5-1
cdr3_nt: TGCGCCAGCAGCTTGGTCCCTCTAGCGGGGTCCTACAATGAGCAGTTCTTC
cdr3_aa: CASSLVPLAGSYNEQFF

j_call: TRBJ2-5
d_call: TRBD2
clone_size: .
v_call: TRBV30
cdr3_nt: TGTGCCTGGAGTGGAGGACTAGCGGGGGATCAAGAGACCCAGTACTTC
cdr3_aa: CAWSGGLAGDQETQYF

j_call: TRBJ2-5
d_call: .
clone_size: .
v_call: TRBV4-2
cdr3_nt: TGTGCCAGCAGCCAAGGTGAGGGGCGCGGGGAGACCCAGTACTTC
cdr3_aa: CASSQGEGRGETQYF

j_call: TRBJ2-5
d_call: .
clone_size: .
v_call: TRBV2
cdr3_nt: TGTGCCAGCATTCAACAGATGGAGACCCAGTACTTC
cdr3_aa: CASIQQMETQYF